The 30 T cell receptor beta chains below come from one sample, sequenced in a study of blood T cell repertoires in COVID-19 (TCRdb year 2020). Library prep was done by the immunoSEQ multiplex PCR assay. Not all clones reach the TCRdb copy of this immuneACCESS table, which keeps in-frame sequences only. Checked studies attribute under half of the gap to unresolved V genes and leave the rest unexplained. The sample data list about 130,000 clones, and about 81% of these were observed just once. Jointly, the top ten make up about 18% of the sample. The sample comprised peripheral blood. The source is a woman aged 80 or over with acute or convalescent COVID-19.

The rearrangement uses TRBV5-1 and TRBJ1-4; 7 nucleotides match TRBD1. The junction had 3 bases not matched to a gene; V was cut back by 0 bases and J by 7 bases. This CDR3 region has 14 residues. Germline V gene sequence: CDR1 SGHRS, CDR2 YFSETQ. In DNA, the CDR3 is TGCGCCAGCAGCTTGGGGACAGGAAGTGAAAAACTGTTTTTT. It codes for CASSLGTGSEKLFF.

The chain employs TRBV7-2 and TRBJ1-1, with TRBD1 matching over 7 bases. V lost 5 bases and J lost 8; bases outside the gene matches: 11. The CDR3 spans 14 residues. Per the germline V gene, CDR1 is SGHTA and CDR2 is FQGNSA. CDR3: CASSLLNLRGEAFF. The CDR3 bases are TGTGCCAGCAGCCTATTAAACCTCAGGGGGGAAGCTTTCTTT.

V gene TRBV15 combines with J gene TRBJ1-5; D is perhaps TRBD1 (6 bases). Germline loops: CDR1 LNHNV, CDR2 YYDKDF (reference sequence). Trimming left V 3 bases short and J 1 base short, with 13 bases between. The CDR3 runs to 16 residues. The CDR3 DNA follows: TGTGCCACCAGCAGCTCCGGGACATCAAGCAATCAGCCCCAGCATTTT. Translated: CATSSSGTSSNQPQHF. Drawing the rest from reference TRBV15 and TRBJ1-5, the complete variable domain is DAMVIQNPRYQVTQFGKPVTLSCSQTLNHNVMYWYQQKSSQAPKLLFHYYDKDFNNEADTPDNFQSRRPNTSFCFLDIRSPGLGDTAMYLCATSSSGTSSNQPQHFGDGTRLSIL.

CDR3 amino acids: CASSVEQVAAYNEQFF. The CDR3 nucleotides are TGTGCCAGCAGCGTAGAGCAGGTGGCCGCATACAATGAGCAGTTCTTC. This chain connects TRBV9 to TRBJ2-1; the D is unclear. V lost 0 bases and J 4 bases, leaving 14 bases between the germline ends. Per germline, CDR1 SGDLS and CDR2 YYNGEE. The CDR3 totals 16 residues. The full variable domain, in which reference TRBV9 and TRBJ2-1 provide the parts outside the CDR3, is DSGVTQTPKHLITATGQRVTLRCSPRSGDLSVYWYQQSLDQGLQFLIQYYNGEERAKGNILERFSAQQFPDLHSELNLSSLELGDSALYFCASSVEQVAAYNEQFFGPGTRLTVL.

The chain uses TRBV6-1 and TRBJ2-7; the D is unclear. The CDR3 is 13 amino acids. Germline V gives CDR1 MNHNS, CDR2 SASEGT. With 3 bases removed from V and 1 base from J, the gap between germline ends came to 7 bases. Here the CDR3 reads CASSESNSYEQYF. In nucleotides, the CDR3 is TGTGCCAGCAGTGAGTCAAATTCCTACGAGCAGTACTTC.

This clone was found once. The rearrangement joins TRBV27 to TRBJ2-7; 7 bases align to TRBD1. The germline V gene has CDR1 MNHEY and CDR2 SMNVEV (reference sequence). The V and J ends lost 5 bases and 0 bases, in that order; junction bases with no gene match: 10. The CDR3 is 16 residues long. CDR3 DNA sequence: TGTGCCAGCAGTCCGGATACAGGGGTTCTCTCCTACGAGCAGTACTTC. As protein: CASSPDTGVLSYEQYF.

J is TRBJ1-1 and V is TRBV5-1, with 7 bases matching TRBD1. Germline V gives CDR1 SGHRS, CDR2 YFSETQ. The CDR3 totals 15 residues. Unmatched junction bases numbered 11, after V lost 1 base and J lost 8 bases. This chain's CDR3 is CASSLRSGGEPEAFF. The CDR3 DNA is TGCGCCAGCAGCTTGCGGTCAGGGGGAGAGCCAGAAGCTTTCTTT.

V gene TRBV15 combines with J gene TRBJ2-1, with 11 bases matching TRBD1. The germline gives CDR1 LNHNV, CDR2 YYDKDF (reference sequence). Trimming removed 0 bases from V and 6 bases from J; junction bases left unmatched: 7. CDR3 length equals 17 residues. The CDR3 spells CATSREWGQGDGNEQFF. Here the CDR3 DNA reads TGTGCCACCAGCAGAGAGTGGGGACAGGGGGATGGCAATGAGCAGTTCTTC.

The chain couples TRBV3-1 (or the pseudogene TRBV3-2) to TRBJ2-1; 12 bases are shared with TRBD2. The V segment lost 3 bases and the J segment 7 bases; nucleotides outside the gene matches: 10. This CDR3 spans 17 amino acids. The germline V gene encodes CDR1 LGHDT and CDR2 YNNKEL (reference sequence). Written as DNA, the CDR3 is TGTGCCAGCAGCCAGAACCGACTAGCGGGAGTTAAAAATGAGCAGTTCTTC. As protein: CASSQNRLAGVKNEQFF.

V and J are TRBV3-1 (or the pseudogene TRBV3-2) and TRBJ1-5; D remains unclear. The CDR3 loop spans 12 amino acids. Trimming removed 3 bases from V and 4 bases from J, with 4 bases in between. Germline V lookup: CDR1 LGHDT, CDR2 YNNKEL (reference sequence). The CDR3 is CASSHLNQPQHF. The CDR3 DNA reads as TGTGCCAGCAGCCACTTGAATCAGCCCCAGCATTTT.

This chain joins TRBV5-5 and TRBJ2-3, with a weak D call TRBD2 (6 bases). The germline CDR1 and CDR2 sequences are SGHKS and YYEKEE (reference sequence). The V and J ends lost 0 bases and 0 bases respectively, with 14 bases between them. CDR3 length: 17 amino acids. The CDR3 sequence: CASSLDRGGISTDTQYF. The CDR3 DNA reads as TGTGCCAGCAGCTTGGACCGGGGCGGGATAAGCACAGATACGCAGTATTTT.

The J gene is TRBJ1-2, the V gene TRBV10-1; the D gene is possibly TRBD1 (5 bases). V was clipped by 5 bases and J by 3 bases, with 13 bases between them. This CDR3 is 14 amino acids long. The germline V gene has CDR1 WNHNN and CDR2 SYGVQD (reference sequence). The CDR3 loop is CASSPSGIHYGYTF. The CDR3 region has the DNA TGCGCCAGCAGTCCCTCAGGGATCCACTATGGCTACACCTTC.

This sequence joins TRBV29-1 and TRBJ1-2; 8 nucleotides match TRBD1. The CDR3 spans 12 residues. The germline gives CDR1 SQVTM, CDR2 ANQGSEA. The V segment lost 7 bases and the J segment 7 bases; nucleotides outside the gene matches: 8. This chain's CDR3 is CSARQGNGGYTF. The CDR3 region has the DNA TGCAGCGCGAGACAGGGGAATGGTGGCTACACCTTC.

The CDR3 sequence is CASSRGQGLDEQYF. Here the CDR3 DNA reads TGTGCCAGCAGTCGGGGACAGGGGTTGGACGAGCAGTACTTC. The chain is built from TRBV6-2 or TRBV6-3 and TRBJ2-7, with 10 bases fitting TRBD1. CDR1 and CDR2 (germline): MNHEY, SVGEGT. Germline trimming cut 5 bases from V and 5 bases from J; bases unmatched to any gene: 6. The CDR3 is made up of 14 amino acids.

This sequence joins TRBV11-2 and TRBJ1-2; possibly TRBD1 for D (6 bases). From germline, CDR1 is SGHAT and CDR2 FQNNGV. The CDR3 is 13 residues long. V was clipped by 1 base and J by 8 bases, with 11 bases between them. The CDR3 loop is CASSLATGGGYTF. For the CDR3, the DNA is TGTGCCAGCAGCTTAGCGACAGGTGGAGGCTACACCTTC.

The J gene is TRBJ2-5, the V gene TRBV20-1; a weak D match, TRBD1 (5 bases). The CDR3 consists of 11 residues. The V end lost 6 bases, the J end lost 4 bases, and 9 bases lay between the germline ends. The germline V gene encodes CDR1 DFQATT and CDR2 SNEGSKA (reference sequence). CDR3 sequence reads: CSAQDRETQYF. The CDR3 nucleotides are TGCAGTGCGCAAGACAGAGAGACCCAGTACTTC.

The gene calls are TRBV5-1 and TRBJ2-3, with TRBD2 matching over 9 bases. Germline assignment: CDR1 SGHRS and CDR2 YFSETQ. The length of the CDR3 is 15 residues. The V segment lost 2 bases and the J segment 2 bases; nucleotides outside the gene matches: 3. CDR3 in DNA: TGCGCCAGCAGCTTTCTAGCGGGATACACAGATACGCAGTATTTT. As protein: CASSFLAGYTDTQYF.

Only a few counts were recorded for this clone. V and J are TRBV21-1 and TRBJ2-7; the table's D gene call, TRBD1, was not cross checked with the DNA. TRBV21-1 counts as a pseudogene. There are 14 residues in the CDR3. The CDR3 region has the DNA TGTGCCAGCAGCAAAGGGACAGTAACCTACGAGCAGTACTTC. Encoded protein: CASSKGTVTYEQYF.

This chain uses TRBV7-2 with TRBJ2-7, with TRBD1 as a possible D gene (6 bases). V was cut by 5 bases and J by 0 bases, with 20 bases left in between. The length of the CDR3 is 17 residues. In germline, CDR1 is SGHTA, CDR2 FQGNSA. CDR3 region: CASSPRPRGVLSYEQYF. DNA of the CDR3: TGTGCCAGCAGCCCCCGGCCCAGGGGTGTTCTCTCCTACGAGCAGTACTTC.

The genes are TRBV6-1 and TRBJ2-7; D is undetermined. The CDR3 is made up of 14 amino acids. Germline values: CDR1 MNHNS, CDR2 SASEGT. The V end lost 1 base, the J end lost 0 bases, and 7 bases lay between the germline ends. The CDR3 loop is CASSEGPSSYEQYF. Written as DNA, the CDR3 is TGTGCCAGCAGTGAAGGACCTAGCTCCTACGAGCAGTACTTC.

V gene TRBV7-9 combines with J gene TRBJ1-1; a possible D gene is TRBD1 (5 bases). Germline lookup yields CDR1 SEHNR and CDR2 FQNEAQ (reference sequence). V shed 3 bases and J shed 5 bases, with 13 bases lying between them. The CDR3 is 14 amino acids. CDR3 sequence reads: CASSFGQGRTEAFF. CDR3 nucleotides: TGTGCCAGCAGCTTCGGGCAGGGTAGGACTGAAGCTTTCTTT. The full variable domain, rest sourced from reference TRBV7-9 and TRBJ1-1, is DTGVSQNPRHKITKRGQNVTFRCDPISEHNRLYWYRQTLGQGPEFLTYFQNEAQLEKSRLLSDRFSAERPKGSFSTLEIQRTEQGDSAMYLCASSFGQGRTEAFFGQGTRLTVV.

The chain is built from TRBV5-6 and TRBJ2-2; 7 nucleotides match TRBD1. The V segment lost 0 bases and the J segment 7 bases; nucleotides outside the gene matches: 9. Germline CDR1 and CDR2: SGHDT and YYEEEE. The CDR3 totals 16 residues. Here the CDR3 DNA reads TGTGCCAGCAGCTTGGCTAACAGGGGCGGCCACGGGGAGCTGTTTTTT. It specifies CASSLANRGGHGELFF. The full variable domain, completed using reference TRBV5-6 and TRBJ2-2, is DAGVTQSPTHLIKTRGQQVTLRCSPKSGHDTVSWYQQALGQGPQFIFQYYEEEERQRGNFPDRFSGHQFPNYSSELNVNALLLGDSALYLCASSLANRGGHGELFFGEGSRLTVL.

The CDR3 nucleotides read TGTGCCAGCAGGGCAGACAGGGAGTACGAGCAGTACTTC. It codes for CASRADREYEQYF. The genes are TRBV2 and TRBJ2-7; TRBD1 agrees at 7 bases. The J segment lost 4 bases and the V segment lost 6 bases, leaving 6 bases of the junction unmatched. Germline CDR1 and CDR2: SNHLY and FYNNEI. The CDR3 has 13 residues.

This clone was seen once. The chain has TRBV20-1 and TRBJ2-1, with TRBD2 identical over 8 bases. Germline lookup yields CDR1 DFQATT and CDR2 SNEGSKA (reference sequence). The J segment lost 4 bases and the V segment lost 3 bases, leaving 5 bases of the junction unmatched. CDR3 length equals 14 residues. The CDR3 reads CSASLLAGYNEQFF. The CDR3 DNA sequence: TGCAGTGCTAGTCTTTTAGCGGGATACAATGAGCAGTTCTTC.

The genes are TRBV7-7 and TRBJ2-1, with 13 nucleotides matching TRBD2. V shed 5 bases and J 7 bases; nucleotides not matched to a gene: 5. The germline CDR1 and CDR2 sequences are SSHAT and FNYEAQ (reference sequence). This CDR3 spans 15 amino acids. CDR3: CASSPGTSGKNEQFF. In nucleotides, the CDR3 is TGTGCCAGCAGCCCCGGGACTAGCGGGAAAAATGAGCAGTTCTTC.

The V and J genes are TRBV6-1 and TRBJ2-1; D not certain. The V gene lost 1 base and the J gene lost 2 bases, with 12 bases spanning the gap. Germline V lookup: CDR1 MNHNS, CDR2 SASEGT. This CDR3 has 16 residues. CDR3 coding DNA: TGTGCCAGCAGTGAAGAGTGGGCAGCAACCTACAATGAGCAGTTCTTC. Residues: CASSEEWAATYNEQFF.

The chain combines TRBV4-1 with TRBJ1-6; TRBD1 aligns across 7 bases. This CDR3 spans 16 amino acids. Trimming took 2 bases from V and 10 from J; bases not matched to a gene: 11. Germline CDR1 reads MGHRA; CDR2 reads YSYEKL. The CDR3: CASSQPRDSLGSPLHF. Here the CDR3 DNA reads TGCGCCAGCAGCCAACCCCGGGACAGTTTGGGATCACCCCTCCACTTT.

The gene calls are TRBV9 and TRBJ2-7, with 13 bases lining up with TRBD2. The V segment lost 4 bases and the J segment 2 bases; nucleotides outside the gene matches: 3. From germline, CDR1 is SGDLS and CDR2 YYNGEE. This CDR3 is 15 amino acids long. CDR3 sequence: CASSTLAGGPYEQYF. CDR3 DNA: TGTGCCAGCAGCACACTAGCGGGGGGGCCCTACGAGCAGTACTTC.

This chain connects TRBV19 to TRBJ2-6; the match to TRBD1 covers 7 bases. Per germline, CDR1 LNHDA and CDR2 SQIVND (reference sequence). The V and J ends lost 4 bases and 0 bases, in that order; junction bases with no gene match: 12. CDR3 length: 19 amino acids. CDR3 sequence: CASSTTGVPKSSGANVLTF. As DNA, the CDR3 is TGTGCCAGTAGTACTACAGGGGTCCCAAAATCCTCTGGGGCCAACGTCCTGACTTTC.

This chain joins TRBV2 and TRBJ1-5; D gene ambiguous. V was pared by 5 bases and J by 5 bases, with 10 bases between. There are 13 residues in the CDR3. Germline V gene data show CDR1 as SNHLY and CDR2 as FYNNEI. The CDR3, as DNA: TGTGCCAGCAGTTCACTCGGTGATCAGCCCCAGCATTTT. Translating it yields CASSSLGDQPQHF.